This entry features one TCR beta chain sequence. This entry is derived from a study of OX40 agonist ivuxolimab in advanced cancers. Overall study context: Prior checkpoint blockade (anti-PD-1, anti-PD-L1 or anti-CTLA-4) was permitted; around 37% had it.

The V and J ends lost 3 bases and 1 base respectively, with 10 bases between them. The CDR3 sequence is 15 residues long. Germline V gene data show CDR1 as MNHEY and CDR2 as SMNVEV (reference sequence). Systemic immunosuppression or autoimmune disease history was grounds to exclude patients. Here immunoSEQ multiplex PCR was the method, and the copy in TCRdb shows in-frame clones only, minus some. The repertoire consists of roughly 91,000 clones, with 90% to 96% occurring once and the leading ten covering roughly 2%. Material: CD4+ or CD8+ T cells sorted from blood, obtained in a trial of the OX40 agonist ivuxolimab. The V gene is TRBV27, the J gene TRBJ2-4; the D is unclear. This clonotype was obtained from an adult with an advanced solid tumor such as melanoma, head and neck, liver or kidney cancer. The CDR3 loop reads CASSFGVEAKNIQYF. The CDR3 DNA sequence: TGTGCCAGCAGTTTTGGTGTAGAGGCCAAAAACATTCAGTACTTC.